This T cell receptor (beta chain) was sequenced in a study of graft-versus-host responses after intestinal transplantation (dated by TCRdb to the early 2020s). Study-wide context: The transplants that recipients got were multivisceral, liver-intestinal, or isolated intestinal. A cohort of about two dozen intestinal transplant recipients, including one retransplant, was enrolled, and a few patients lacking pretransplant specimens were excluded. Every recipient was given anti-thymocyte globulin induction, then maintenance tacrolimus and steroids for around three years. A peak of at least 4% donor T cells among recipient peripheral blood mononuclear cells was the definition used for donor T cell macrochimerism. Alloreactive clones were identified by sequencing pre-transplant mixed lymphocyte reaction products and comparing these products with unstimulated pre-transplant donor and recipient T cells. After intestinal transplantation, graft-versus-host and host-versus-graft alloreactive T cell clones in the graft, circulation and bone marrow were tracked using bulk TCR-beta CDR3 sequencing. Rather than going through the commercial service, samples from three later patients were sequenced in-house on an Illumina MiSeq and processed with MiXCR. Overall study outcomes, separate from this receptor: Conclusions were limited by the relatively low number and heterogeneity of intestinal transplant patients. In patients with donor T cell macrochimerism, the allografts had high GvH to HvG T cell clonal ratios. Early after transplant, peak levels of circulating GvH clones were associated with declines in HvG clones. GvH clones were detected in recipient bone marrow, and some of these GvH clones were observed earlier in ileal mucosa or blood, consistent with an intestinal mucosal origin.

Libraries were built with the immunoSEQ multiplex PCR assay. For most patients, high-throughput TCR-beta CDR3 sequencing of genomic DNA was performed by Adaptive Biotechnologies. Per the authors' processing: TCR sequencing data were retrieved from Adaptive's ImmunoSEQ software for more than 15 patients, whereas a few other patients were processed with MiXCR and VDJtools. CDR3 nucleotide sequences shared between donor and recipient were removed because their origin could not be assigned. Alloreactive clones required at least 2-fold expansion over unstimulated cells and minimum CFSE-low frequency of 0.002% (template counts) or 0.001% (read counts). A clone was considered mappable if detected in the sequenced pre-transplant spleen, lymph node, or MLR CFSE-low populations of the donor or recipient. The cumulative frequency of alloreactive clones was calculated as a percentage of all sequences, weighted by copy number. Imported from immuneACCESS, the table was reduced by TCRdb to in-frame sequences with V and J called. These copies leave out some clones; in studies compared against another copy, an unresolved V gene accounts for under half, and the cause of the remainder is not known. V and J calls and clone size follow that table, whereas D and trimming were derived from the DNA. This sample lists about 29,000 clones; about 80% were detected once. 3% of the sample belongs to the ten largest clones.

Its CDR3 holds 16 amino acids, cysteine through phenylalanine. Just the 48-base CDR3 DNA is kept, in frame starting at base 1. V is pared back by 4 bases and J by 3 bases, with 16 bases lying between the germline termini. CDR1 and CDR2 (SGHDT, YYEEEE) derive from the germline V gene. A word on this clone: There is no known antigen for this receptor. No clone much larger than this one lies a single base away; base qualities are absent.

Intraepithelial and lamina propria lymphocytes were isolated from graft specimens using dithiothreitol, EDTA incubations and collagenase D digestion. Serial intestinal graft biopsy specimens collected up to 600 days after transplant underwent bulk TCR-beta sequencing. The material was ileum tissue, obtained 98 days after intestinal transplantation. The receptor chain draws on TRBV5-6 and TRBJ1-4; TRBD1 is a weak D gene call, 5 bases matching. The TCR comes from a human patient who received an intestinal transplant, so some T cells may come from the graft donor. CDR3 region: CASSLGEGRSNEKLFF. In nucleotides, the sequence is TGTGCCAGCAGCCTGGGCGAGGGACGCTCTAATGAAAAACTGTTTTTT.